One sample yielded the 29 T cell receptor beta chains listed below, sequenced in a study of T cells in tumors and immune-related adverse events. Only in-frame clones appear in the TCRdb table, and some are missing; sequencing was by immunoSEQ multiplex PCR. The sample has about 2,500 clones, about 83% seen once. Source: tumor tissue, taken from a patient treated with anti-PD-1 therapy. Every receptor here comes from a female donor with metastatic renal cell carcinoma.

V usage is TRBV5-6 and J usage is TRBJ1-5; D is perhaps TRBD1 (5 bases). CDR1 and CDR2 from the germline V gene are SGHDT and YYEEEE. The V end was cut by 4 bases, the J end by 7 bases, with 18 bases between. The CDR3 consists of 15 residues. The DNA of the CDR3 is TGTGCCAGCAGCGTAGGGACGGCCCCTGGGCAGCCCCAGCATTTT. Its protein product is CASSVGTAPGQPQHF.

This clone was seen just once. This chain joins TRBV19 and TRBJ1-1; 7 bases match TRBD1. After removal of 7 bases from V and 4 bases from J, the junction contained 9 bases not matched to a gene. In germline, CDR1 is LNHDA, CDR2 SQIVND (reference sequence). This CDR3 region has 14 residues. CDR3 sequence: CASKRGGGSTEAFF. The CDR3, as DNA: TGTGCCAGTAAACGAGGGGGCGGGAGCACTGAAGCTTTCTTT.

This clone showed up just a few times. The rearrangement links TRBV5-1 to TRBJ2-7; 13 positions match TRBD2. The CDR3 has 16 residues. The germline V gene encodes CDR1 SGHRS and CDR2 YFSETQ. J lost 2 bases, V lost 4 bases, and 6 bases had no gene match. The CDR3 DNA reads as TGCGCCAGCAGCCCCGGACTAGCGGGGGTTGCCTACGAGCAGTACTTC. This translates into CASSPGLAGVAYEQYF. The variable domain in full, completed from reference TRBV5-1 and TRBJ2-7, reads KAGVTQTPRYLIKTRGQQVTLSCSPISGHRSVSWYQQTPGQGLQFLFEYFSETQRNKGNFPGRFSGRQFSNSRSEMNVSTLELGDSALYLCASSPGLAGVAYEQYFGPGTRLTVT.

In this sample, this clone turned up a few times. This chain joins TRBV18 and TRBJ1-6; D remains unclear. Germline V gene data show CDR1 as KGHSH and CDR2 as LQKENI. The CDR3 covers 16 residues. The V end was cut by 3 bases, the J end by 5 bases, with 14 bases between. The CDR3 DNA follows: TGTGCCAGCTCACCGGAGATCGGGATTGATAATTCACCCCTCCACTTT. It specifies CASSPEIGIDNSPLHF. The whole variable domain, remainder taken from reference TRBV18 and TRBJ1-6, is NAGVMQNPRHLVRRRGQEARLRCSPMKGHSHVYWYRQLPEEGLKFMVYLQKENIIDESGMPKERFSAEFPKEGPSILRIQQVVRGDSAAYFCASSPEIGIDNSPLHFGNGTRLTVT.

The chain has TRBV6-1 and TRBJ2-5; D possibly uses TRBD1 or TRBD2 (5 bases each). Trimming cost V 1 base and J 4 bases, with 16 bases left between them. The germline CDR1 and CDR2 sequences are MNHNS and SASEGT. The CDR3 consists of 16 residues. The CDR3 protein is CASSEGASPQGETQYF. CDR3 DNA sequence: TGTGCCAGCAGTGAAGGGGCTAGCCCCCAGGGAGAGACCCAGTACTTC.

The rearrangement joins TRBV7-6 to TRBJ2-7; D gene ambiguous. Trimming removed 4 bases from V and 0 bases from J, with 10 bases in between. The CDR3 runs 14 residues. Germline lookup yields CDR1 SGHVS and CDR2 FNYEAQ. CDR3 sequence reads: CASSSYDYSYEQYF. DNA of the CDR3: TGTGCCAGCAGCTCATACGATTACTCCTACGAGCAGTACTTC. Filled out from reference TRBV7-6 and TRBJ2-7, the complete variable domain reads GAGVSQSPRYKVTKRGQDVALRCDPISGHVSLYWYRQALGQGPEFLTYFNYEAQQDKSGLPNDRFSAERPEGSISTLTIQRTEQRDSAMYRCASSSYDYSYEQYFGPGTRLTVT.

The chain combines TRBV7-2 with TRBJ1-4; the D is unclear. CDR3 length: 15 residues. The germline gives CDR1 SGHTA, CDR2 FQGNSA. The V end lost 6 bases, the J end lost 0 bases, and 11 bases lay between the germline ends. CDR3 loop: CASSPGSTTNEKLFF. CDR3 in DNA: TGTGCCAGCAGTCCGGGTTCCACAACTAATGAAAAACTGTTTTTT.

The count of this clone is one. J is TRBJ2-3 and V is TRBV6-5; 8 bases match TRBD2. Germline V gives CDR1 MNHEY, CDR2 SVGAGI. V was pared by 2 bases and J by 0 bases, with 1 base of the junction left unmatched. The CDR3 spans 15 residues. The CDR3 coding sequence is TGTGCCAGCAGTTACACGGGAGGGAGCACAGATACGCAGTATTTT. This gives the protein CASSYTGGSTDTQYF.

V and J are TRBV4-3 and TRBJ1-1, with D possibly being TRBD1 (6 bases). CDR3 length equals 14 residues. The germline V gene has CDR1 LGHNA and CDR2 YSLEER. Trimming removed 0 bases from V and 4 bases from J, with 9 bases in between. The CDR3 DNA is TGCGCCAGCAGCCAAGATAGGGGGGGCACTGAAGCTTTCTTT. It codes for CASSQDRGGTEAFF.

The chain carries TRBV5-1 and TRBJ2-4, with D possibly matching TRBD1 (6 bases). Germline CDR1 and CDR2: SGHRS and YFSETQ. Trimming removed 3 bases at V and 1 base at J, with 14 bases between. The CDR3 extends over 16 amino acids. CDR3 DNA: TGCGCCAGCAGCTGGGGGCCGGTGGGGGCCAAAAACATTCAGTACTTC. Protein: CASSWGPVGAKNIQYF.

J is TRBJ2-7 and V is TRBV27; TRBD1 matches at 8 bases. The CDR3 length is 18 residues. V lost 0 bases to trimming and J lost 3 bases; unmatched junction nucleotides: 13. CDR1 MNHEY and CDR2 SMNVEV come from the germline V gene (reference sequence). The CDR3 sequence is CASSLSGPTGEGDYEQYF. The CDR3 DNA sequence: TGTGCCAGCAGTTTATCCGGGCCGACAGGGGAAGGGGACTACGAGCAGTACTTC.

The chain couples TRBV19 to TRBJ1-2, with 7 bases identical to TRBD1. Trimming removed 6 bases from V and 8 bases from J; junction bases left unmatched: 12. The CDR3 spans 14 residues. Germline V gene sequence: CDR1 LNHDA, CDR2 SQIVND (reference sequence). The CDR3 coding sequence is TGTGCCAGTAGCTCCCTTGACAGGGATGACGGCTACACCTTC. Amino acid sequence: CASSSLDRDDGYTF.

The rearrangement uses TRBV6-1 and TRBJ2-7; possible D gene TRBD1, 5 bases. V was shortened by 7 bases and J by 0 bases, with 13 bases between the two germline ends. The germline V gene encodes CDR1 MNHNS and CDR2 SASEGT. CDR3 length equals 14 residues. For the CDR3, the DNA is TGTGCCAGCATGAGACAGTATAGCTCCTACGAGCAGTACTTC. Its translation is CASMRQYSSYEQYF.

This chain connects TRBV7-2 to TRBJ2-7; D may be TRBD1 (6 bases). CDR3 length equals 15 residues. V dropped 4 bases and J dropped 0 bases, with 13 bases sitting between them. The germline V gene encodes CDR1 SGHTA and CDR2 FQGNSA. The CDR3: CASSSTGLYSYEQYF. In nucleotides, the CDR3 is TGTGCCAGCAGCTCCACAGGGTTATACTCCTACGAGCAGTACTTC.

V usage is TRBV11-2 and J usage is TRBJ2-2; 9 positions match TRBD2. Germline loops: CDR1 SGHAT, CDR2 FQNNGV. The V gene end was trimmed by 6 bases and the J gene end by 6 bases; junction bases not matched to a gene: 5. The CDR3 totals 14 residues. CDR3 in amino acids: CASSWTSEAGELFF. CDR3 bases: TGTGCCAGCAGTTGGACTAGCGAGGCCGGGGAGCTGTTTTTT.

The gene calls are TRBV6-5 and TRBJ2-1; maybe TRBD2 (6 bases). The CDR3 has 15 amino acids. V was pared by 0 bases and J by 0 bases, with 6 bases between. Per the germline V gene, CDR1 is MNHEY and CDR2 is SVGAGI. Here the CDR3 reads CASSYSGGSYNEQFF. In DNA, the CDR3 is TGTGCCAGCAGTTACTCCGGGGGCTCCTACAATGAGCAGTTCTTC.

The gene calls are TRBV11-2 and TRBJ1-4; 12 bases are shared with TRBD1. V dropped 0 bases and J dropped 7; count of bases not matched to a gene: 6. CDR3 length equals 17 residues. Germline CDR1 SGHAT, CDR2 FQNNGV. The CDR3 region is CASSLDLGTGGSEKLFF. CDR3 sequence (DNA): TGTGCCAGCAGCTTAGATTTAGGGACAGGGGGCTCTGAAAAACTGTTTTTT.

CDR3 in amino acids: CASSAKDRGGTEAFF. The CDR3 region has the DNA TGTGCCAGCAGCGCAAAAGACAGGGGGGGCACTGAAGCTTTCTTT. V usage is TRBV5-4 and J usage is TRBJ1-1, with 9 bases identical to TRBD1. Germline-derived CDR1 and CDR2 are SGHNT and YYREEE (reference sequence). The CDR3 extends over 15 amino acids. The V gene end was trimmed by 4 bases and the J gene end by 4 bases; junction bases not matched to a gene: 8.

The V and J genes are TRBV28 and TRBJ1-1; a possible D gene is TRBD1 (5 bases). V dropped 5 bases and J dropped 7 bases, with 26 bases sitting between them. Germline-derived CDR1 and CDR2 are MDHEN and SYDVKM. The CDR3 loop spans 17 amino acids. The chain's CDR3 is CASSRLGSGNSGGEAFF. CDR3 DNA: TGTGCCAGCAGTCGATTAGGGTCGGGAAACTCCGGGGGTGAAGCTTTCTTT.

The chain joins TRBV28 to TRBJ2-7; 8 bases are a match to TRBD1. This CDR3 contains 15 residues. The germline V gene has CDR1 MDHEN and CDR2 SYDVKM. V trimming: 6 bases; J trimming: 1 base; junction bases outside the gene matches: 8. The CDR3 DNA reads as TGTGCCAGCAGCCAAGACAGGGGATGGTCCTACGAGCAGTACTTC. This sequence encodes CASSQDRGWSYEQYF.

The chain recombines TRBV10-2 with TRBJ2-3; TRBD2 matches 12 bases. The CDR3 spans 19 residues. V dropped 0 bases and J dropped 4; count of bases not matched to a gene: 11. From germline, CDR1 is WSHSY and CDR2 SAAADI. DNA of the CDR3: TGCGCCAGCAGTGAGTCCACTGCTAGCGGGGGGGCCCAAGCAGATACGCAGTATTTT. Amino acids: CASSESTASGGAQADTQYF.

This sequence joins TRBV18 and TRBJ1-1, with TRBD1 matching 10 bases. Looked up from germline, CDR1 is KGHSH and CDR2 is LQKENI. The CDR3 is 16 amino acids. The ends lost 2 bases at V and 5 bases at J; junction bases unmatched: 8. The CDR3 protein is CASSPFRDRGETEAFF. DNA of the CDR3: TGTGCCAGCTCACCATTTAGGGACAGGGGAGAGACTGAAGCTTTCTTT. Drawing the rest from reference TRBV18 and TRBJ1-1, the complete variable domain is NAGVMQNPRHLVRRRGQEARLRCSPMKGHSHVYWYRQLPEEGLKFMVYLQKENIIDESGMPKERFSAEFPKEGPSILRIQQVVRGDSAAYFCASSPFRDRGETEAFFGQGTRLTVV.

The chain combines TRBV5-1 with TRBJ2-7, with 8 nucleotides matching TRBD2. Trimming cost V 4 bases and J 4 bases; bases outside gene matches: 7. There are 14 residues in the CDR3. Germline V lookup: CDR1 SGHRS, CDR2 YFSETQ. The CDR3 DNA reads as TGCGCCAGCAGCGACGGGGGGGCAATATACGAGCAGTACTTC. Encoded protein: CASSDGGAIYEQYF. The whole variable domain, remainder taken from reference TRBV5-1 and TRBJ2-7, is KAGVTQTPRYLIKTRGQQVTLSCSPISGHRSVSWYQQTPGQGLQFLFEYFSETQRNKGNFPGRFSGRQFSNSRSEMNVSTLELGDSALYLCASSDGGAIYEQYFGPGTRLTVT.

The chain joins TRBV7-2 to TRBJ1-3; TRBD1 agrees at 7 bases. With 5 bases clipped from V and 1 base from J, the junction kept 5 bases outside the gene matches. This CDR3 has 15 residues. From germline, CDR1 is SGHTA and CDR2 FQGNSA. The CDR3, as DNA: TGTGCCAGCAGCCCCCAGACAGGGTCTGGAAACACCATATATTTT. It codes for CASSPQTGSGNTIYF.

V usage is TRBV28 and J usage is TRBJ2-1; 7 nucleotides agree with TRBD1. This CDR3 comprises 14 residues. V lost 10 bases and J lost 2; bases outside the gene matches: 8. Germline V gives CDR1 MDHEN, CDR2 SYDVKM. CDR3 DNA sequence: TGTGCCATCCGACGGGACAGAGCCTACAATGAGCAGTTCTTC. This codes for CAIRRDRAYNEQFF.

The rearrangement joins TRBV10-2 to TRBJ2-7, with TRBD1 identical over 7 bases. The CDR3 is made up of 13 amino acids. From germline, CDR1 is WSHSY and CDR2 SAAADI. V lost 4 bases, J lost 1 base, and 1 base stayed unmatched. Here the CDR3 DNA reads TGCGCCAGCAGTGGACAGGGATCCTACGAGCAGTACTTC. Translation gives CASSGQGSYEQYF.

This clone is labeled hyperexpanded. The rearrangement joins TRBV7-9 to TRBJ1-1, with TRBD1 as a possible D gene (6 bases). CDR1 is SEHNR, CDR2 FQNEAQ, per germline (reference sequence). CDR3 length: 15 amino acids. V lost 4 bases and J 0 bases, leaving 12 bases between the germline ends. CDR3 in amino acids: CASSSAGHLNTEAFF. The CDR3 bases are TGTGCCAGCAGCTCAGCGGGACACCTGAACACTGAAGCTTTCTTT. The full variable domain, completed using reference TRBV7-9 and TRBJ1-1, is DTGVSQNPRHKITKRGQNVTFRCDPISEHNRLYWYRQTLGQGPEFLTYFQNEAQLEKSRLLSDRFSAERPKGSFSTLEIQRTEQGDSAMYLCASSSAGHLNTEAFFGQGTRLTVV.

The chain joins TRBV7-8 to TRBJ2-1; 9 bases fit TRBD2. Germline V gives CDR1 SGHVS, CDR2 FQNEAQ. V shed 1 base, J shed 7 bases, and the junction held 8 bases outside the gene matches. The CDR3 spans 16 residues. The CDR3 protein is CASSLEASGGRNEQFF. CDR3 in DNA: TGTGCCAGCAGCTTAGAGGCCAGCGGGGGGAGGAATGAGCAGTTCTTC. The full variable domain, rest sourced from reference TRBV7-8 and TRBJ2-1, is GAGVSQSPRYKVAKRGQDVALRCDPISGHVSLFWYQQALGQGPEFLTYFQNEAQLDKSGLPSDRFFAERPEGSVSTLKIQRTQQEDSAVYLCASSLEASGGRNEQFFGPGTRLTVL.

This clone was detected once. Written as DNA, the CDR3 is TGTGCCAGCAGCTTAAGGTCTAGCTTGGGCACAGATACGCAGTATTTT. It is translated as CASSLRSSLGTDTQYF. The V call is TRBV7-2, the J call TRBJ2-3; a weak D match, TRBD2 (5 bases). The CDR3 has 16 residues. V was cut by 2 bases and J by 1 base, with 13 bases left in between. Germline assignment: CDR1 SGHTA and CDR2 FQGNSA.